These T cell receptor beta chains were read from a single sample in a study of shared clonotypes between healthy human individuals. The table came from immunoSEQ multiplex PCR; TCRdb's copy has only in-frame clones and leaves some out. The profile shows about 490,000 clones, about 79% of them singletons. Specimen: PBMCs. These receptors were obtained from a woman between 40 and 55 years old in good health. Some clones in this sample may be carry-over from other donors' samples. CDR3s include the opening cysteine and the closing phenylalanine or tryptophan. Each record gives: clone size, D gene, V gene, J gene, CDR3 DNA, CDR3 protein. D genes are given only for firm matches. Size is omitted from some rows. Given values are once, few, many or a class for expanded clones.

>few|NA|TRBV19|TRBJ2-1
TGTGCCAGTAGTATTGCCGGAAGCTCCTACAATGAGCAGTTCTTC
CASSIAGSSYNEQFF
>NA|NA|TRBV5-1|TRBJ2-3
TGCGCCAGCAGCACTGGACAGAGCACAGATACGCAGTATTTT
CASSTGQSTDTQYF
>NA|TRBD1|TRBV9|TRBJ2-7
TGTGCCAGCAGCGAAACGACAGGGGGCTTCAACGAGCAGTACTTC
CASSETTGGFNEQYF
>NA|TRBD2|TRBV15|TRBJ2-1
TGTGCCACCAGCAGAGATCGGACTAGCGGGAGGAAGGTTGAGCAGTTCTTC
CATSRDRTSGRKVEQFF
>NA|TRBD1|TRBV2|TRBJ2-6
TGTGCCAGCAAGGGGACAGGGGGAGGGCCTGGGGCCAACGTCCTGACTTTC
CASKGTGGGPGANVLTF
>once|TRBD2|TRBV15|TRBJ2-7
TGTGCCACCAGCGGACCGGGACTAGCTAGGAACGAGCAGTACTTC
CATSGPGLARNEQYF
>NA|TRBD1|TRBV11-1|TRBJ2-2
TGTGCCAGCAGCTTAGGGACAGGCCACACCGGGGAGCTGTTTTTT
CASSLGTGHTGELFF
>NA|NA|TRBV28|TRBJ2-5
TGTGCCAGCAGTTTCTCTCCGGGAGTGGGTGAGACCCAGTACTTC
CASSFSPGVGETQYF
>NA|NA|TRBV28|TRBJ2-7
TGTGCCAGCAGCTCCCCGGATCTCTACGAGCAGTACTTC
CASSSPDLYEQYF
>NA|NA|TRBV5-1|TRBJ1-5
TGCGTCAGCAGCTTGAATCCCCCCGGGTCGAGCAATCAGCCCCAGCATTTT
CVSSLNPPGSSNQPQHF
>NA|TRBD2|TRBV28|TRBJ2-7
TGTGCCAGCAGTTTGTCAGCGGGCGGGAGCCGGGGAGAGCAGTACTTC
CASSLSAGGSRGEQYF
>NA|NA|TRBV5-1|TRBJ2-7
TGCGCCAGCAGCTTTGACAGGATCTCCTACGAGCAGTACTTC
CASSFDRISYEQYF
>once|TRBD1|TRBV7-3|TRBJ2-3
TGTGCCAGCAGCGGGACAGGGGGCCCAGATACGCAGTATTTT
CASSGTGGPDTQYF
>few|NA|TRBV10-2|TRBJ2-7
TGCGCCAGCAGAATTAGGACAAACTACGAGCAGTACTTC
CASRIRTNYEQYF
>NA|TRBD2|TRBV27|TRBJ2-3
TGTGCCAGCAGTTTAATCGGGGGGACCGGCCGCACAGATACGCAGTATTTT
CASSLIGGTGRTDTQYF
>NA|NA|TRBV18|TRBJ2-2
TGTGCCAGCTCACTGGCCGGGTCGTCCACCGGGGAGCTGTTTTTT
CASSLAGSSTGELFF
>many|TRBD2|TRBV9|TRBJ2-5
TGTGCCAGCAGCGAAGCGGGAGACGTTGAGACCCAGTACTTC
CASSEAGDVETQYF
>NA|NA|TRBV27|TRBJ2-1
TGTGCCAGCAGTTTATTTGGAGCGGGCACCGAGCAGTTCTTC
CASSLFGAGTEQFF
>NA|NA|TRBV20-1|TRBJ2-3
TGCAGTGCCACAGGATGGGATACGCAGTATTTT
CSATGWDTQYF
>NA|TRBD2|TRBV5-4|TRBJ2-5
TGTGCCAGCAGCTTGGGTATCCTAGCGGGAAAAGGAGAGACCCAGTACTTC
CASSLGILAGKGETQYF
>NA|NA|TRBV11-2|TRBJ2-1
TGTGCCAGCAGCCTCCAGCCAAGCAGCTCCTACAATGAGCAGTTCTTC
CASSLQPSSSYNEQFF
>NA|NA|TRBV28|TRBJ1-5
TGTGCCAGCAGTTTATTTGGTCAGCCCCAGCATTTT
CASSLFGQPQHF
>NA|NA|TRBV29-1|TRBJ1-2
TGCAGCGTTCCTATTTCAGGGGTGAACTATGGCTACACCTTC
CSVPISGVNYGYTF
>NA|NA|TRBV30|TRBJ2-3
TGTGCCTGGACTCAGGGGGGGAGTACAGATACGCAGTATTTT
CAWTQGGSTDTQYF
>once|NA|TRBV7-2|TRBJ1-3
TGTGCCAGCAGCCGTAACAGGGTTTCAGACGGAAACACCATATATTTT
CASSRNRVSDGNTIYF
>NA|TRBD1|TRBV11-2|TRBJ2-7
TGTGCCAGCAGCTTCACAGGGGGTAGGGACGAGCAGTACTTC
CASSFTGGRDEQYF
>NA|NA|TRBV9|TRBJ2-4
TGTGCCAGCAGCGCGGGACTAGCCAAAAACATTCAGTACTTC
CASSAGLAKNIQYF
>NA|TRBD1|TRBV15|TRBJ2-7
TGTGCCACCAGCCGTCGACAGGGGTCCTACGAGCAGTACTTC
CATSRRQGSYEQYF
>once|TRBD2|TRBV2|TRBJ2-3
TGTGCCAGCAGACCCACTAGCGGGGCCCCCTCGGATACGCAGTATTTT
CASRPTSGAPSDTQYF
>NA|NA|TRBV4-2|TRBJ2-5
TGTGCCAGCAGCTTGAAGGGTGGGGATAAACAAGAGACCCAGTACTTC
CASSLKGGDKQETQYF
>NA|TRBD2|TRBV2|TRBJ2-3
TGTGCCAGCACCAAGGGACTAGCGGACGCAGATACGCAGTATTTT
CASTKGLADADTQYF
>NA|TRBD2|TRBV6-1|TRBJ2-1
TGTGCCAGCAGCCTACTAGCGGGAGTAAACAATGAGCAGTTCTTC
CASSLLAGVNNEQFF
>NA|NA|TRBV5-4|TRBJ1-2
TGTGCCAGCAGCTGGGACGAGAACTATGGCTACACCTTC
CASSWDENYGYTF
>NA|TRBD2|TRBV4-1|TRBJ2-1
TGCGCCAGCAGCCCCGGACTAGCGGGAGGACGGTACAATGAGCAGTTCTTC
CASSPGLAGGRYNEQFF
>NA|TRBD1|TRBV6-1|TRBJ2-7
TGTGCCAGCAAAAACGTACAGGGGCCGTCCGAGCAGTACTTC
CASKNVQGPSEQYF
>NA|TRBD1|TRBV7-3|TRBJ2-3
TGTGCCAGCAGTAACAGGGGAGACACAGATACGCAGTATTTT
CASSNRGDTDTQYF
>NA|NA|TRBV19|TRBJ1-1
TGTGCCAGTACGAGGGAGAATATTGCTGAAGCTTTCTTT
CASTRENIAEAFF
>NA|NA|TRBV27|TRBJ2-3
TGTGCCAGCTCGTCAGCGGCGGCTACGCAGTATTTT
CASSSAAATQYF